The clone carrying this T cell receptor beta chain occurred many times. Its cognate antigen is unknown. These data come from a study of CD8+CD57+ T cells in acquired aplastic anemia. The overall study: An average of approximately 3.4 ug of DNA was obtained from sorted CD4+ and CD8+ cells. Study-wide results and caveats: Some 31 sequences, all CD8+ CDR3, were shared between patients and controls.

It was patients with CD8+CD57+ cell expansion by flow cytometry who were chosen for sequencing. Every patient had severe acquired aplastic anemia. Trimming removed 0 bases at V and 1 base at J, with 9 bases between. CDR3 length: 15 amino acids. Germline lookup yields CDR1 SEHNR and CDR2 FQNEAQ (reference sequence). CDR3 and TCR beta VDJ profiling relied on genomic DNA as the template. TCRdb re-called the reads with MiXCR, one entry per CDR3 protein. This table has around 430,000 distinct CDR3 sequences, 25% to 40% appearing once. Sequenced material: sorted CD4+, CD8+, or CD8+CD57+ T cells (not recorded which) from PBMCs. The J gene is TRBJ1-1, the V gene TRBV7-9; a possible D gene is TRBD1 (5 bases). The clonotype originates from a human donor with aplastic anemia. The CDR3 sequence is CASSLAGRRNTEAFF. As DNA, the CDR3 is TGTGCCAGCAGCTTAGCGGGACGACGGAACACTGAAGCTTTCTTT.